This entry describes one T cell receptor beta chain. The data belong to a study of blood T cell repertoires in COVID-19. On the study more broadly: Material from acute and convalescent COVID-19 was sourced from the United States, Italy and Spain. Sources were T cells, B-cell-depleted T cells, or PBMCs; the material itself was cDNA or gDNA.

This CDR3 region has 16 residues. Germline V CDR1 and CDR2: KGHSH, LQKENI. The V end was cut by 0 bases, the J end by 4 bases, with 15 bases between. The protocol was immunoSEQ multiplex PCR, while the TCRdb copy is restricted to in-frame clones and leaves out a portion. This table holds around 130,000 clones, about 82% found once. The chain recombines TRBV18 with TRBJ1-2; tentatively, D is TRBD1 (5 bases). The receptor was derived from a man in his forties or fifties with acute or convalescent COVID-19. Sequenced sample: peripheral blood. CDR3: CASSPPSADRGYGYTF. DNA for the CDR3: TGTGCCAGCTCACCACCCTCTGCAGATAGGGGCTATGGCTACACCTTC.